These 31 T cell receptor beta chains came from one sample sequenced in a study of cytomegalovirus exposure and HLA in healthy donors. PCR involved 60 Vbeta and 13 Jbeta primers. Clones were sequenced by immunoSEQ multiplex PCR, and TCRdb holds only the in-frame ones, with some missing. The top ten clones hold about 10% of a sample with 95,000 to 150,000 clones, under 90% of them seen once. The source material was PBMCs. All receptors derive from a female donor in good health and CMV-seropositive.

This chain connects TRBV5-1 to TRBJ1-2, with D maybe TRBD1 (6 bases). The germline CDR1 and CDR2 sequences are SGHRS and YFSETQ. The CDR3 length is 13 residues. The ends were cut back, 0 bases at V and 8 bases at J, with 11 bases in the middle. The CDR3 is CASSLDRVGGYTF. CDR3 in DNA: TGCGCCAGCAGCTTGGACAGGGTCGGCGGCTACACCTTC.

This chain connects TRBV6-5 to TRBJ2-2; TRBD2 might be the D (5 bases). Trimming removed 6 bases at V and 4 bases at J, with 12 bases between. The CDR3 extends over 14 amino acids. In germline, CDR1 is MNHEY, CDR2 SVGAGI. CDR3 sequence: CASSKDWRTGELFF. The DNA of the CDR3 is TGTGCCAGCAGCAAGGACTGGCGCACCGGGGAGCTGTTTTTT.

This chain links TRBV21-1 with TRBJ1-5. TRBV21-1 is termed a pseudogene. This CDR3 has 15 residues. The CDR3 region is CATLSPREDNQPQHF. The CDR3 DNA is TGTGCCACCCTTTCGCCCAGGGAGGACAATCAGCCCCAGCATTTT.

V and J are TRBV19 and TRBJ1-3, with D perhaps matching TRBD1 (6 bases). CDR1 and CDR2 from the germline V gene are LNHDA and SQIVND (reference sequence). The CDR3 has 16 amino acids. Trimming left V 8 bases short and J 0 bases short, with 17 bases between. Here the CDR3 DNA reads TGTGCCAGTTCCGGCCTCGGGACATCCTCTGGAAACACCATATATTTT. Protein product: CASSGLGTSSGNTIYF.

The count of this clone is one. The chain links TRBV6-1 to TRBJ2-7; D remains unclear. The CDR3 runs to 14 residues. With 5 bases removed from V and 4 bases from J, the gap between germline ends came to 15 bases. The germline V gene encodes CDR1 MNHNS and CDR2 SASEGT. The chain's CDR3 is CASSPLPLSYEQYF. The DNA for the CDR3 is TGTGCCAGCAGTCCACTCCCCTTGAGTTACGAGCAGTACTTC.

The J gene is TRBJ1-1, the V gene TRBV7-9, with a weak D call TRBD1 (5 bases). Germline CDR1 is SEHNR and CDR2 is FQNEAQ (reference sequence). The CDR3 runs 14 residues. V shed 8 bases and J shed 6 bases, with 19 bases lying between them. The CDR3 reads CASGASGLGAEAFF. The CDR3 DNA is TGTGCCAGCGGAGCCTCGGGACTGGGGGCTGAAGCTTTCTTT.

The chain combines TRBV5-1 with TRBJ1-1; D gene unclear. V lost 5 bases and J 4 bases, leaving 6 bases between the germline ends. Germline V gives CDR1 SGHRS, CDR2 YFSETQ. This CDR3 comprises 11 residues. The DNA of the CDR3 is TGCGCCAGCAGGTTCGGCACTGAAGCTTTCTTT. Protein product: CASRFGTEAFF.

The V call is TRBV30, the J call TRBJ1-6; perhaps TRBD1 as D (6 bases). Germline lookup yields CDR1 GTSNPN and CDR2 SVGIG (reference sequence). The CDR3 is made up of 14 amino acids. V was trimmed by 0 bases and J by 9 bases, leaving 12 bases between them. The CDR3 nucleotides read TGTGCCTGGAGTGTACGGCAGGGGACTTCACCCCTCCACTTT. Protein sequence: CAWSVRQGTSPLHF.

This chain connects TRBV7-9 to TRBJ2-7, with D possibly matching TRBD2 (5 bases). The V gene lost 5 bases and the J gene lost 2 bases, with 13 bases spanning the gap. The germline gives CDR1 SEHNR, CDR2 FQNEAQ (reference sequence). The CDR3 has 14 amino acids. DNA of the CDR3: TGTGCCAGCAGCCCGGGATATTCTGCCTACGAGCAGTACTTC. It yields the protein CASSPGYSAYEQYF. Combining the CDR3 with reference TRBV7-9 and TRBJ2-7 gives the whole variable domain DTGVSQNPRHKITKRGQNVTFRCDPISEHNRLYWYRQTLGQGPEFLTYFQNEAQLEKSRLLSDRFSAERPKGSFSTLEIQRTEQGDSAMYLCASSPGYSAYEQYFGPGTRLTVT.

The chain joins TRBV5-1 to TRBJ1-1; D unclear. V lost 0 bases and J lost 2, with 11 bases in between. The CDR3 length is 15 residues. The V gene's germline CDR1 is SGHRS and CDR2 YFSETQ. CDR3 residues: CASSLADEVNTEAFF. The CDR3 DNA reads TGCGCCAGCAGCTTGGCTGATGAGGTCAACACTGAAGCTTTCTTT.

J is TRBJ2-1 and V is TRBV5-4; TRBD2 matches 8 bases. Germline V gives CDR1 SGHNT, CDR2 YYREEE (reference sequence). J was trimmed by 4 bases and V by 4 bases; bases with no gene match: 7. CDR3 length: 15 residues. DNA of the CDR3: TGTGCCAGCAGCCCCGGACTAGCTGGGTACAATGAGCAGTTCTTC. As protein: CASSPGLAGYNEQFF. Full variable domain (outside the CDR3, taken from reference TRBV5-4 and TRBJ2-1): ETGVTQSPTHLIKTRGQQVTLRCSSQSGHNTVSWYQQALGQGPQFIFQYYREEENGRGNFPPRFSGLQFPNYSSELNVNALELDDSALYLCASSPGLAGYNEQFFGPGTRLTVL.

The rearrangement uses TRBV7-2 and TRBJ2-3; TRBD2 agrees at 13 bases. CDR1 is SGHTA, CDR2 FQGNSA, per germline. The junction had 4 bases not matched to a gene; V was cut back by 5 bases and J by 2 bases. There are 16 residues in the CDR3. The CDR3 loop reads CASSATSGGVTDTQYF. The DNA of the CDR3 is TGTGCCAGCAGCGCTACTAGCGGGGGGGTCACAGATACGCAGTATTTT.

This clone was counted a few times. This sequence joins TRBV4-1 and TRBJ1-2, with D perhaps matching TRBD1 (6 bases). Germline V gene sequence: CDR1 MGHRA, CDR2 YSYEKL. Trimming took 7 bases from V and 7 from J, leaving 19 bases between them. The CDR3 extends over 14 amino acids. In nucleotides, the CDR3 is TGCGCCAGCACGCGATTACAGGGAATAGGTGGCTACACCTTC. Amino acids: CASTRLQGIGGYTF.

CDR3 DNA: TGTGCCTGGAGTGTACCCGGGACAGTAGGCGAAAAACTGTTTTTT. Residues: CAWSVPGTVGEKLFF. The V call is TRBV30, the J call TRBJ1-4; 7 nucleotides match TRBD1. J was trimmed by 8 bases and V by 0 bases; bases with no gene match: 9. The CDR3 totals 15 residues. Germline lookup yields CDR1 GTSNPN and CDR2 SVGIG (reference sequence).

The CDR3 DNA follows: TGTGCCAGCAGCTCAAACCGGGGAGAAAAACTGTTTTTT. It specifies CASSSNRGEKLFF. The V call is TRBV7-9, the J call TRBJ1-4; D is unclear. Germline-derived CDR1 and CDR2 are SEHNR and FQNEAQ (reference sequence). The CDR3 runs to 13 residues. Trimming cost V 4 bases and J 8 bases, with 11 bases left between them.

This sequence joins TRBV9 and TRBJ2-2; perhaps TRBD2 as D (6 bases). The CDR3 runs 14 residues. The V gene lost 2 bases and the J gene lost 7 bases, with 12 bases spanning the gap. The germline CDR1 and CDR2 sequences are SGDLS and YYNGEE. The CDR3: CASSVGGSDGELFF. CDR3 nucleotide sequence: TGTGCCAGCAGCGTTGGAGGGAGTGACGGGGAGCTGTTTTTT. Together with reference TRBV9 and TRBJ2-2, the CDR3 gives the full variable domain: DSGVTQTPKHLITATGQRVTLRCSPRSGDLSVYWYQQSLDQGLQFLIQYYNGEERAKGNILERFSAQQFPDLHSELNLSSLELGDSALYFCASSVGGSDGELFFGEGSRLTVL.

The chain employs TRBV5-1 and TRBJ2-7; the match to TRBD2 covers 12 bases. This CDR3 comprises 14 residues. Germline V gene lookup returns CDR1 SGHRS and CDR2 YFSETQ. J lost 0 bases, V lost 8 bases, and 3 bases had no gene match. The CDR3 sequence is CASMGLAGSYEQYF. DNA for the CDR3: TGCGCCAGTATGGGACTAGCGGGCTCCTACGAGCAGTACTTC. Drawing the rest from reference TRBV5-1 and TRBJ2-7, the complete variable domain is KAGVTQTPRYLIKTRGQQVTLSCSPISGHRSVSWYQQTPGQGLQFLFEYFSETQRNKGNFPGRFSGRQFSNSRSEMNVSTLELGDSALYLCASMGLAGSYEQYFGPGTRLTVT.

The chain joins TRBV6-1 to TRBJ2-1; TRBD1 matches 8 bases. The CDR3 is 15 residues long. J lost 0 bases, V lost 8 bases, and 6 bases had no gene match. Germline V gene sequence: CDR1 MNHNS, CDR2 SASEGT. The CDR3: CASLTGTGSYNEQFF. DNA for the CDR3: TGTGCCAGCCTGACCGGGACAGGCTCCTACAATGAGCAGTTCTTC.

The chain couples TRBV18 to TRBJ2-1; 8 nucleotides align to TRBD1. This CDR3 spans 14 amino acids. Unmatched junction bases numbered 5, after V lost 6 bases and J lost 4 bases. CDR1 is KGHSH, CDR2 LQKENI, per germline. The CDR3 bases are TGTGCCAGCTCGGCGGGACAGGCATACAATGAGCAGTTCTTC. Translated, it gives CASSAGQAYNEQFF.

J is TRBJ1-5 and V is TRBV7-9; a possible D gene is TRBD1 (6 bases). Germline V lookup: CDR1 SEHNR, CDR2 FQNEAQ (reference sequence). The CDR3 runs 13 residues. Trimming pared 4 bases from V and 4 bases from J, leaving 8 bases between. CDR3 sequence: CASSSQGNQPQHF. The CDR3 bases are TGTGCCAGCAGCTCCCAGGGGAATCAGCCCCAGCATTTT.

This sequence joins TRBV30 and TRBJ2-3; no clear D. The germline V gene has CDR1 GTSNPN and CDR2 SVGIG (reference sequence). This CDR3 region has 13 residues. V shed 3 bases and J shed 3 bases, with 10 bases lying between them. The DNA for the CDR3 is TGTGCCTGGAGGGCTGTCGGGACAGATACGCAGTATTTT. This encodes CAWRAVGTDTQYF.

The chain links TRBV10-3 to TRBJ2-3; 8 nucleotides line up with TRBD1. Germline loops: CDR1 ENHRY, CDR2 SYGVKD. The CDR3 totals 15 residues. Trimming removed 0 bases from V and 1 base from J; junction bases left unmatched: 0. CDR3 sequence (DNA): TGTGCCATCAGTGAGTCGGACAGGGGCACAGATACGCAGTATTTT. Translating it yields CAISESDRGTDTQYF.

V gene TRBV5-4 combines with J gene TRBJ2-7; D perhaps matches TRBD2 (5 bases). The germline V gene encodes CDR1 SGHNT and CDR2 YYREEE (reference sequence). V lost 4 bases to trimming and J lost 1 base, with 12 bases between them. The CDR3 sequence is 14 residues long. CDR3 in amino acids: CASSPRAQSYEQYF. CDR3 nucleotides: TGTGCCAGCAGCCCGCGGGCCCAATCCTACGAGCAGTACTTC.

This clone showed up just a few times. The genes are TRBV6-5 and TRBJ2-7, with a possible D match to TRBD1 (6 bases). The CDR3 spans 13 residues. The V gene's germline CDR1 is MNHEY and CDR2 SVGAGI. V dropped 7 bases and J dropped 5 bases, with 15 bases sitting between them. As DNA, the CDR3 is TGTGCCAGCAAGAGCCTGTCAGGGGACGAGCAGTACTTC. Translated: CASKSLSGDEQYF.

This chain joins TRBV5-8 and TRBJ1-5; 8 nucleotides match TRBD1. CDR1 and CDR2 from the germline V gene are SGHTS and YDEGEE. This CDR3 spans 16 amino acids. Trimming at V came to 4 bases and at J to 3 bases, leaving 9 bases not matched to a gene. CDR3 nucleotide sequence: TGTGCCAGCAGCCCCTCGACAGGGGCCCTCAATCAGCCCCAGCATTTT. This gives the protein CASSPSTGALNQPQHF.

This clone showed up just once. This rearrangement joins TRBV5-4 to TRBJ2-2, with TRBD1 matching over 9 bases. Per the germline V gene, CDR1 is SGHNT and CDR2 is YYREEE (reference sequence). The CDR3 sequence is 16 residues long. J was trimmed by 1 base and V by 3 bases; bases with no gene match: 4. The CDR3 sequence is CASSYPGQGNTGELFF. The CDR3 DNA is TGTGCCAGCAGCTACCCGGGACAGGGGAACACCGGGGAGCTGTTTTTT.

A word on this clone: One end of the junction fails to match germline, which may point to a read error. The chain links TRBV7-7 to TRBJ2-2; maybe TRBD2 (7 bases). This CDR3 is 14 amino acids long. Germline CDR1 reads SSHAT; CDR2 reads FNYEAQ (reference sequence). In DNA form, the CDR3 reads TGTGCTAGCAGCTCGGGGGGCCCCTCCGGGGAGCTGTTTTTT. It encodes CASSSGGPSGELFF.

This clone was seen more than once but under ten times. The rearrangement links TRBV5-6 to TRBJ1-6, with 7 bases that match TRBD1. From germline, CDR1 is SGHDT and CDR2 YYEEEE. The CDR3 runs 16 residues. J gave up 5 bases and V 5 bases, and 10 bases lay outside the gene matches. CDR3 sequence: CASRRLGTDDNSPLHF. DNA for the CDR3: TGTGCCAGCAGACGGCTGGGGACAGACGATAATTCACCCCTCCACTTT.

The V gene is TRBV9, the J gene TRBJ1-1; D not certain. Per the germline V gene, CDR1 is SGDLS and CDR2 is YYNGEE. The V gene lost 4 bases and the J gene lost 3 bases, with 13 bases spanning the gap. There are 14 residues in the CDR3. CDR3: CASSPSRLYTEAFF. The CDR3 nucleotides are TGTGCCAGCAGCCCCAGCAGGCTTTACACTGAAGCTTTCTTT.

This clone has more than one count but fewer than ten. This chain links TRBV4-1 with TRBJ1-4; D not certain. Looked up from germline, CDR1 is MGHRA and CDR2 is YSYEKL. The CDR3 length is 15 residues. Trimming left V 1 base short and J 5 bases short, with 11 bases between. DNA of the CDR3: TGCGCCAGCAGCCAAGGGAGAAAGGCAAATGAAAAACTGTTTTTT. It encodes CASSQGRKANEKLFF.

The DNA for the CDR3 is TGTGCCAGCAGTCTGAACTATGGCTACACCTTC. It yields the protein CASSLNYGYTF. The chain is built from TRBV25-1 and TRBJ1-2; no firm D call. CDR3 length equals 11 residues. The V end was cut by 5 bases, the J end by 2 bases, with 3 bases between. CDR1 MGHDK and CDR2 SYGVNS come from the germline V gene.